One T cell receptor (beta chain) is described in this entry. Its antigen is unknown. The sample is drawn from a study of OX40 agonist ivuxolimab in advanced cancers. Turning to the study itself: Of the participants, 40% had some prior anti-PD-1, anti-PD-L1 or anti-CTLA-4 therapy, which was allowed.

It was autoimmune disease history or systemic immunosuppression that excluded patients. Study observations and caveats: CD8+ T cells were the subset that, on average, had more expanded clones than CD4+. Antigen specificity was not determined for the expanded peripheral T cells.

The assay was immunoSEQ multiplex PCR, and TCRdb's table has in-frame clones only and misses some. The table lists about 72,000 clones, roughly four fifths of them singletons. Germline CDR1 is GTSNPN and CDR2 is SVGIG (reference sequence). The CDR3 has 17 residues. The ends were cut back, 4 bases at V and 0 bases at J, with 21 bases in the middle. The sample in question was CD4+ or CD8+ T cells sorted from blood, obtained in a trial of the OX40 agonist ivuxolimab. This sequence was found in an adult with an advanced solid tumor such as melanoma, head and neck, liver or kidney cancer. The V gene is TRBV30, the J gene TRBJ1-1; D is possibly TRBD1 (5 bases). The CDR3 DNA is TGTGCCTGGACAGGGCCCCTCGGTGCCGGTTTGAACACTGAAGCTTTCTTT. Translated: CAWTGPLGAGLNTEAFF. The variable domain in full, with the rest retrieved from reference TRBV30 and TRBJ1-1, is SQTIHQWPATLVQPVGSPLSLECTVEGTSNPNLYWYRQAAGRGLQLLFYSVGIGQISSEVPQNLSASRPQDRQFILSSKKLLLSDSGFYLCAWTGPLGAGLNTEAFFGQGTRLTVV.